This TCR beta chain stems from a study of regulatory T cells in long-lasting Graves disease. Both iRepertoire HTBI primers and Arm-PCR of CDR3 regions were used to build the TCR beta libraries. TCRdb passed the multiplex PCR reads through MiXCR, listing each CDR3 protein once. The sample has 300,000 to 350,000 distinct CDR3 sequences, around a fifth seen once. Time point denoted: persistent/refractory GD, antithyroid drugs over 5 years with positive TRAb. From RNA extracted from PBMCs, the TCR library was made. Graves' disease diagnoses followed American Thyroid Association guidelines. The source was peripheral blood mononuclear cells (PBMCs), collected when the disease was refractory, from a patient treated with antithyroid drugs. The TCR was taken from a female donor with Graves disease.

This chain's CDR3 is CAWRSAAGTGELFF. The CDR3 region has the DNA TGTGCCTGGAGAAGTGCCGCGGGCACCGGGGAGCTGTTTTTT. The V and J genes are TRBV30 and TRBJ2-2; maybe TRBD2 (5 bases). V was pared by 3 bases and J by 4 bases, with 12 bases between. The CDR3 covers 14 residues. Germline V gene lookup returns CDR1 GTSNPN and CDR2 SVGIG (reference sequence). Looking up the rest from reference TRBV30 and TRBJ2-2 gives the full variable domain: SQTIHQWPATLVQPVGSPLSLECTVEGTSNPNLYWYRQAAGRGLQLLFYSVGIGQISSEVPQNLSASRPQDRQFILSSKKLLLSDSGFYLCAWRSAAGTGELFFGEGSRLTVL.